A selection of T cell receptor beta chains follows, all from one sample in a study of molecular identifiers for immune sequencing clone quantification. TCRdb called the PCR reads again in MiXCR, with one record for every CDR3 protein. The sample gives approximately 680,000 distinct CDR3 sequences, 25% of which show up once; about 0.84% is in the top ten. The sequenced sample was naive CD8+ T cells from blood, with Jurkat cell RNA spiked in. The receptors were sampled from a human donor in good health. Some libraries in this study had Jurkat cell RNA spiked in. The CDR3 runs from the conserved cysteine through the conserved F or W. A D gene is named only where the DNA matches it firmly. Expanded clones get a size class; other rows say once, few or many, or leave the size out.

J gene | D gene | clone size | V gene | CDR3 protein | CDR3 DNA
TRBJ2-3 | TRBD1 | . | TRBV7-9 | CASSLIDRGTDTQYF | TGTGCCAGCAGCTTAATAGACAGGGGCACAGATACGCAGTATTTT
TRBJ2-7 | TRBD1 | many | TRBV7-9 | CASNPFGQGAGEQYF | TGTGCCAGCAATCCTTTCGGACAGGGGGCAGGCGAGCAGTACTTC
TRBJ1-5 | . | many | TRBV12-3/TRBV12-4 | CASSLTLGGGDPQHF | TGTGCCAGCAGTCTTACCTTGGGGGGAGGGGATCCCCAGCATTTT
TRBJ2-2 | . | . | TRBV7-9 | CATLTFGDNTGELFF | TGTGCCACCCTGACCTTCGGGGATAACACCGGGGAGCTGTTTTTT
TRBJ1-1 | . | . | TRBV7-3 | CASSLNLRTEVFF | TGTGCCAGCAGCTTAAACTTGAGGACTGAAGTTTTCTTT
TRBJ2-1 | TRBD1 | many | TRBV20-1 | CSARDRRTGNNEQFF | TGCAGTGCTAGAGATCGGCGGACAGGGAACAATGAGCAGTTCTTC
TRBJ1-6 | . | . | TRBV15 | CATSNPGTKNSPLHF | TGTGCCACCAGCAATCCCGGGACTAAGAATTCACCCCTCCACTTT
TRBJ2-7 | . | . | TRBV6-6 | CASSYEGGAGEQYF | TGTGCCAGCAGTTACGAAGGGGGGGCGGGGGAGCAGTACTTC
TRBJ2-2 | . | many | TRBV9 | CASSVLGTLSSGELFF | TGTGCCAGCAGCGTATTGGGGACACTGAGTTCCGGGGAGCTGTTTTTT
TRBJ2-7 | TRBD2 | few | TRBV13 | CASSSQGTSGSYEQYF | TGTGCCAGCAGCTCTCAGGGGACTAGCGGGAGTTACGAGCAGTACTTC
TRBJ1-5 | TRBD1 | . | TRBV4-3 | CASSQDWTQGSHQPQHF | TGCGCCAGCAGCCAAGATTGGACACAGGGGTCTCATCAGCCCCAGCATTTT
TRBJ2-6 | . | . | TRBV13 | CARSSGGWGPNVLTF | TGTGCCCGCAGCTCAGGGGGGTGGGGGCCCAACGTCCTGACTTTC
TRBJ1-1 | . | . | TRBV10-3 | CAISELGQNAEAFF | TGTGCCATCAGTGAGCTAGGACAAAACGCTGAAGCTTTCTTT
TRBJ2-7 | . | few | TRBV4-1 | CASSHQGGVPYEQYF | TGCGCCAGCAGCCATCAGGGGGGGGTTCCCTACGAGCAGTACTTC
TRBJ2-1 | . | once | TRBV20-1 | CSTRDDFGTTYNEQFF | TGCAGTACTAGAGATGATTTCGGGACCACCTACAATGAGCAGTTCTTC
TRBJ1-5 | . | many | TRBV30 | CAWSVAWGSNQPQHF | TGTGCCTGGAGTGTAGCCTGGGGTAGCAATCAGCCCCAGCATTTT
TRBJ2-7 | TRBD2 | many | TRBV7-9 | CASSPRTSGRAQYEQYF | TGTGCCAGCAGCCCACGGACTAGCGGGAGGGCCCAGTACGAGCAGTACTTC
TRBJ1-1 | TRBD1 | . | TRBV5-8 | CASSLSVFDRGENTEAFF | TGTGCCAGCAGCTTGTCGGTTTTTGACAGGGGCGAGAACACTGAAGCTTTCTTT
TRBJ1-5 | . | few | TRBV6-5 | CASSLTGFPNQPQHF | TGTGCCAGCAGCCTAACAGGGTTTCCCAATCAGCCCCAGCATTTT
TRBJ2-1 | . | many | TRBV7-3 | CASSQFGGYNEQFF | TGTGCCAGCAGCCAATTCGGAGGTTACAATGAGCAGTTCTTC
TRBJ2-7 | . | . | TRBV20-1 | CSASALEFDYEQYF | TGCAGTGCAAGCGCGCTAGAGTTTGACTACGAGCAGTACTTC
TRBJ1-4 | . | many | TRBV6-5 | CASSYSVGVEKLFF | TGTGCCAGCAGTTACTCGGTCGGGGTGGAAAAACTGTTTTTT
TRBJ2-3 | . | many | TRBV7-9 | CASSHGASVRKTDTQYF | TGTGCCAGCAGCCATGGGGCTAGCGTTAGGAAGACAGATACGCAGTATTTT
TRBJ2-3 | . | many | TRBV12-3/TRBV12-4 | CASSTGGGADTQYF | TGTGCCAGCAGCACAGGGGGGGGCGCAGATACGCAGTATTTT
TRBJ1-5 | . | many | TRBV27 | CASSATTDTPQHF | TGTGCCAGCAGCGCAACGACAGACACGCCCCAGCATTTT
TRBJ2-3 | . | many | TRBV24-1 | CATSEAGADTQYF | TGTGCCACCAGTGAAGCAGGGGCAGATACGCAGTATTTT
TRBJ2-2 | TRBD2 | . | TRBV11-2 | CASSSPGTSGTGELFF | TGTGCCAGCAGCTCGCCCGGGACTAGTGGCACCGGGGAGCTGTTTTTT
TRBJ2-5 | TRBD1 | few | TRBV7-9 | CASSLARDRGGGETQYF | TGTGCCAGCAGCTTAGCCCGGGACAGGGGAGGAGGAGAGACCCAGTACTTC
TRBJ1-4 | . | . | TRBV7-9 | CASSRPLGPTNEKLFF | TGTGCCAGCAGCCGACCCCTGGGGCCAACTAATGAAAAACTGTTTTTT
TRBJ1-1 | . | many | TRBV9 | CASSPPQRGTEAFF | TGTGCCAGCAGCCCCCCCCAAAGGGGCACTGAAGCTTTCTTT
TRBJ2-7 | . | many | TRBV28 | CASSLLRLAYEQYF | TGTGCCAGCAGTTTGCTCAGGCTTGCCTACGAGCAGTACTTC
TRBJ2-5 | . | many | TRBV7-9 | CASSPKGEETQYF | TGTGCCAGCAGCCCGAAGGGGGAAGAGACCCAGTACTTC
TRBJ2-7 | . | . | TRBV7-9 | CASSLRRGNRLEQCF | TGTGCCAGCAGCTTGCGACGGGGTAATCGGCTCGAGCAGTGCTTC
TRBJ2-1 | TRBD2 | few | TRBV7-9 | CASSLAQLAGGHEQFF | TGTGCCAGCAGCTTAGCGCAACTAGCGGGAGGGCATGAGCAGTTCTTC
TRBJ2-3 | . | many | TRBV19 | CASRAHLDTQYF | TGTGCCAGTAGGGCACATTTAGATACGCAGTATTTT
TRBJ2-7 | . | many | TRBV4-3 | CASSQDDSSYEQYF | TGCGCCAGCAGCCAAGATGACAGCTCCTACGAGCAGTACTTC
TRBJ2-7 | . | many | TRBV7-9 | CASSPVTNDLRGEQYF | TGTGCCAGCAGCCCGGTAACAAACGACCTTCGGGGCGAGCAGTACTTC
TRBJ2-1 | . | . | TRBV7-9 | CASSQDASYNERFF | TGTGCCAGCAGCCAGGACGCGAGCTACAATGAGCGGTTCTTC
TRBJ2-7 | . | many | TRBV12-3/TRBV12-4 | CASSLGRVSYEQYF | TGTGCCAGCAGTTTAGGCCGCGTTAGCTACGAGCAGTACTTC
TRBJ1-2 | . | . | TRBV12-3/TRBV12-4 | CASSTQRTAANYGYTF | TGTGCCAGCAGTACCCAACGGACAGCTGCTAACTATGGCTACACCTTC
TRBJ2-7 | . | . | TRBV19 | CACDPGVSYEQYF | TGTGCCTGTGACCCAGGCGTGTCCTACGAGCAGTACTTC
TRBJ2-4 | . | many | TRBV6-6 | CASSYSGFVNIQYF | TGTGCCAGCAGTTACTCCGGATTCGTAAACATTCAGTACTTC